This TCR beta chain was observed in a study of T cells in localized non-small cell lung cancer. Comments on this clone: What it recognizes is unknown.

General study points: Researchers found a median about 53 of the top 100 tumor clones in adjacent lung.

Sequencing used immunoSEQ multiplex PCR; TCRdb keeps in-frame clones, though not all of them. The table lists around 26,000 clones, about 85% of them singletons. V was pared by 6 bases and J by 7 bases, with 10 bases between. Germline assignment: CDR1 SGHVS and CDR2 FQNEAQ. CDR3 length equals 13 residues. The clonotype comes from a man aged 40 to 70 with stage III squamous cell lung carcinoma. The genes are TRBV7-8 and TRBJ1-6; possibly TRBD1 for D (5 bases). The sequences come from peripheral blood, collected before any cancer treatment. The CDR3 DNA sequence: TGTGCCAGCAGAAGGGGTTTCAATTCACCCCTCCACTTT. Translated: CASRRGFNSPLHF.